These 3 T cell receptor beta chains share one sample of origin, sequenced in a study of T-cell memory formation after mild COVID-19. TCRdb processed the 5' RACE reads anew with MiXCR; each CDR3 protein has one entry. This sample has around 65,000 distinct CDR3 sequences, with about 10% found just once. The sequencing input was PBMCs or a T cell subset sorted from them (not recorded which). Every receptor here comes from a man aged 18 to 29 who had mild COVID-19 (a few samples of this study predate the infection). Cell type and time point are not known.

The chain carries TRBV7-8 and TRBJ2-1; 8 nucleotides align to TRBD1. The CDR3 has 16 amino acids. The ends lost 5 bases at V and 7 bases at J; junction bases unmatched: 13. Germline V gene data show CDR1 as SGHVS and CDR2 as FQNEAQ. The CDR3 here is CASSKLTGARGNEQFF. The CDR3 DNA is TGTGCCAGCAGCAAACTGACAGGGGCCCGTGGGAATGAGCAGTTCTTC.

This clonotype is a singleton in its sample. A read error may be the cause here, since a much bigger clone is one base away. The J gene is TRBJ2-7, the V gene TRBV5-6; D is unresolved. CDR1 SGHDT and CDR2 YYEEEE come from the germline V gene. The ends were cut back, 7 bases at V and 3 bases at J, with 14 bases in the middle. There are 13 residues in the CDR3. This chain's CDR3 is CASGLRSIYEQYV. In nucleotides, the CDR3 is TGTGCCAGCGGCCTGCGGTCCATCTACGAGCAGTACGTC.

The chain recombines TRBV7-2 with TRBJ2-5; TRBD1 might be the D (6 bases). The length of the CDR3 is 14 residues. Germline lookup yields CDR1 SGHTA and CDR2 FQGNSA. V was cut by 1 base and J by 2 bases, with 8 bases left in between. CDR3 in DNA: TGTGCCAGCAGCTTAGACAGGGAGCAAGAGACCCAGTACTTC. Residues: CASSLDREQETQYF.